This T cell receptor beta chain was identified in a study of human T cells and chemical hapten exposure. This CDR3 has 14 amino acids. The junction had 13 bases not matched to a gene; V was cut back by 11 bases and J by 6 bases. Germline assignment: CDR1 ENHRY and CDR2 SYGVKD. Time point defined: patch test 3, about 24 weeks after DPC sensitization. Documented treatment: therapeutic diphenylcyclopropenone sensitization with weekly scalp DPC. TCRdb recomputed calls from the RACE reads with MiXCR, one row per CDR3 protein. The table includes some 84,000 distinct CDR3 sequences, 11% detected once. The receptor was derived from a woman aged 45-60 years with alopecia areata. Some clones in this sample may be carry-over from other donors' samples. Sequencing used whole blood, obtained in connection with sensitization to the hapten diphenylcyclopropenone (DPC). V is TRBV10-3 and J is TRBJ1-5; TRBD1 matches 7 bases. CDR3 sequence: CAARPTGNSQPQHF. For the CDR3, the DNA is TGTGCCGCCAGGCCGACAGGGAATTCTCAGCCCCAGCATTTT.